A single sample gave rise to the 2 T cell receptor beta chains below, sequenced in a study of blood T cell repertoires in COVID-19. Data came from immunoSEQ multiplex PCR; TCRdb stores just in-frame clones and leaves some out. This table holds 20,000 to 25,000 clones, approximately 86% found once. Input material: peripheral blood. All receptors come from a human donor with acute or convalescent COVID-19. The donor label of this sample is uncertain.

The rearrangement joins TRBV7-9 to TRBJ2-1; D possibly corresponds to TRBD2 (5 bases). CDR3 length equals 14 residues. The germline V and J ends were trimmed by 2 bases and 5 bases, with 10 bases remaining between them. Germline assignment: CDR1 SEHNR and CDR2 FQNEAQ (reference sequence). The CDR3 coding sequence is TGTGCCAGCAGCTTACTAGCCCAGGACAATGAGCAGTTCTTC. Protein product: CASSLLAQDNEQFF.

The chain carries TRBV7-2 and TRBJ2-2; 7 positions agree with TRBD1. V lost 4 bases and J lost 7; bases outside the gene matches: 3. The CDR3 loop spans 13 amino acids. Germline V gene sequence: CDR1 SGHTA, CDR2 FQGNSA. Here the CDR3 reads CASSSDRDGELFF. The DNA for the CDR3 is TGTGCCAGCAGCTCCGACAGGGACGGGGAGCTGTTTTTT. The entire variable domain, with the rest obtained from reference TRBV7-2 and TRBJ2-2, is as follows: GAGVSQSPSNKVTEKGKDVELRCDPISGHTALYWYRQSLGQGLEFLIYFQGNSAPDKSGLPSDRFSAERTGGSVSTLTIQRTQQEDSAVYLCASSSDRDGELFFGEGSRLTVL.